This entry concerns a single T cell receptor (beta chain). Its antigen is as yet unknown. Clones were read by immunoSEQ multiplex PCR, and TCRdb kept only the in-frame ones, dropping some. The sample has 14,000 or so clones; about 76% are singletons. The data were taken from a study of OX40 agonist ivuxolimab in advanced cancers. Study-wide context: The patients received agonistic anti-OX40 (CD134) antibody ivuxolimab. Notes on the study in general: Specificity for antigen went undetermined in the expanded peripheral T cells.

Trimming removed 1 base from V and 6 bases from J, with 11 bases in between. Per germline, CDR1 SGHTS and CDR2 YDEGEE. This CDR3 has 13 residues. The sample in question was CD4+ or CD8+ T cells sorted from blood, obtained in a trial of the OX40 agonist ivuxolimab. The chain uses TRBV5-8 and TRBJ2-7; D unclear. The receptor was derived from an adult with an advanced solid tumor such as melanoma, head and neck, liver or kidney cancer. For the CDR3, the DNA is TGTGCCAGCAGCTTGAAGGGTTCTGCCGAGCAGTACTTC. It codes for CASSLKGSAEQYF.